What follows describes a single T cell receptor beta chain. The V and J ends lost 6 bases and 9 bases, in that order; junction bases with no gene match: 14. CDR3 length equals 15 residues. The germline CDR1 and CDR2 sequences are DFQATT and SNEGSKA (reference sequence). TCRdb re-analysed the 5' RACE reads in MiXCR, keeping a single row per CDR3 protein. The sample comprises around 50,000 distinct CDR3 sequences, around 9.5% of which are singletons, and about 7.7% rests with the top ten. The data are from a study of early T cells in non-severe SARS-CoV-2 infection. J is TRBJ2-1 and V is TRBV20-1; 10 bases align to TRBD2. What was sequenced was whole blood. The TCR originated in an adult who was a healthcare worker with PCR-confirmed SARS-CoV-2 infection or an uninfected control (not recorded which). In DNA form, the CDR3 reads TGCAGTGCAATTCCCGGGACTAGCGTGGCGTTTGAGCAGTTCTTC. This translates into CSAIPGTSVAFEQFF.